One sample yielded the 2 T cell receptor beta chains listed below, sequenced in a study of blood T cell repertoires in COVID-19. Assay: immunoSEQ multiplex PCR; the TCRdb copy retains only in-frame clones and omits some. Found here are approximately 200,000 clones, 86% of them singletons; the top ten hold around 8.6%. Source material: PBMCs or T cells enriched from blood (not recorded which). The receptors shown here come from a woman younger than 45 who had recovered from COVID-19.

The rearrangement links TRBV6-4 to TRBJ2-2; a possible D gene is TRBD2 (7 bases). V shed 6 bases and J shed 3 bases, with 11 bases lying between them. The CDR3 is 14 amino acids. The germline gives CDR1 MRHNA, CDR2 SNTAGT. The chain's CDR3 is CASSRGADTGELFF. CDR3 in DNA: TGTGCCAGCAGCCGGGGGGCGGACACCGGGGAGCTGTTTTTT.

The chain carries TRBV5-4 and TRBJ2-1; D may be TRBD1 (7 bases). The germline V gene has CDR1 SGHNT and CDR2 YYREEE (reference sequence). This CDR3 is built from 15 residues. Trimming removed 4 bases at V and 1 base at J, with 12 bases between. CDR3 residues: CASSQGGSSYNEQFF. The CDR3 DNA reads TGTGCCAGCAGCCAGGGGGGCTCTTCCTACAATGAGCAGTTCTTC.